Sequencing of this T cell receptor (beta chain) was carried out in a study of PD-L1 blockade in urothelial cancer. Study as a whole: Bladder-origin urothelial cancer in males covered about nine tenths of the roughly 30 patients. Samples of blood were analyzed 3 weeks (second dose) and 6 weeks after treatment start.

This clone occurred a few times. As for time point: pretreatment peripheral blood. Patients suffered from locally advanced or metastatic urothelial carcinoma. The protocol was immunoSEQ multiplex PCR, while the TCRdb copy is restricted to in-frame clones and leaves out a portion. Counted here are 50,000 to 65,000 clones, around 81% occurring once; the ten biggest clones make up roughly 3.5%. This TCR derives from a man in his sixties or seventies with urothelial cancer. The specimen comprised PBMCs, sampled around atezolizumab (anti-PD-L1) treatment.

The CDR3, as DNA: TGTGCCAGCAGCTTAAACCGGGGCGGGGAGCTGTTTTTT. This encodes CASSLNRGGELFF. The genes are TRBV7-3 and TRBJ2-2; possible D gene TRBD2, 5 bases. Germline V gives CDR1 SGHTA, CDR2 FQGTGA. The CDR3 is 13 residues long. V lost 1 base and J lost 7, with 7 bases in between.